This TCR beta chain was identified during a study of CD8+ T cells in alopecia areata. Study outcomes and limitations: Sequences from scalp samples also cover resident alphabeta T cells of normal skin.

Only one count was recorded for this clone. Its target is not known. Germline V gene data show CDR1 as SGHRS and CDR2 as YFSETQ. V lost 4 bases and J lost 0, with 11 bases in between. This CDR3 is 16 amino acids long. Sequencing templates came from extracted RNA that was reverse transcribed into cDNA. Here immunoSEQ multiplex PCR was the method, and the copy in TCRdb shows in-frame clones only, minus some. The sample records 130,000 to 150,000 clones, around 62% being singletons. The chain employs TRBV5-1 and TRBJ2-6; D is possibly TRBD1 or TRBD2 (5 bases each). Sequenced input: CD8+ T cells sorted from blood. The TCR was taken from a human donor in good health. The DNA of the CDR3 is TGCGCCAGCAGCCGGGGACGGGACTCTGGGGCCAACGTCCTGACTTTC. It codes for CASSRGRDSGANVLTF.